This paragraph reports one TCR beta chain. The antigen remains undetermined. This specimen comes from a study of CD8+ T cells in alopecia areata. Study summary: Scoring treated patients' severity relied on the percentage of scalp area affected. Study results and caveats: Under tofacitinib, fewer expanded CD8+ clones appeared among the top 100 scalp clones. Alopecia totalis/universalis scalp especially showed more expanded CD8+ clones than normal scalp.

Extracted RNA was reverse transcribed into cDNA, the sequencing template. Sequencing used immunoSEQ multiplex PCR; TCRdb keeps in-frame clones, though not all of them. The sample includes about 140,000 clones, roughly nine tenths of them seen just once. Treatment meaning: oral pan-JAK inhibitor, 5-10 mg twice daily. Trimming pared 2 bases from V and 0 bases from J, leaving 18 bases between. CDR1 SGHKS and CDR2 YYEKEE come from the germline V gene (reference sequence). This CDR3 is built from 18 residues. This receptor was identified in a human donor with alopecia areata. The rearrangement uses TRBV5-5 and TRBJ1-5; D is unclear. This specimen consisted of CD8+ T cells sorted from blood, obtained at week 4, from a patient treated with tofacitinib. CDR3 bases: TGTGCCAGCAGCTTTTCCCCGCGGGGTGCTTATAGCAATCAGCCCCAGCATTTT. It encodes CASSFSPRGAYSNQPQHF.